What follows are 27 T cell receptor beta chains derived from one specimen sequenced in a study of CXCR3-negative and CXCR3-positive naive CD8 T cells. The TRB libraries of cDNA were built by UMI-labeled 5' RACE. TCRdb reprocessed the 5' RACE reads, keeping one entry per CDR3 protein, no DNA. This listing includes some 50,000 distinct CDR3 sequences. Sequenced input: naive CXCR3- CD8+ T cells from blood. Subset noted: CD45RO-CCR7+CD27+CD95- naive CD8+ T cells lacking CXCR3 (TNR3-). The receptors stem from a human donor in good health. Some clones in this sample may be carry-over from other donors' samples.

The rearrangement joins TRBV19 to TRBJ1-1. CDR1 LNHDA and CDR2 SQIVND come from the germline V gene (reference sequence). The CDR3 loop spans 14 amino acids. CDR3 region: CASSLGGLGAEAFF.

This chain links TRBV6-2 or TRBV6-3 with TRBJ2-7; no DNA is available, so the TRBD1 call from TCRdb remains unchecked. This CDR3 region has 15 residues. CDR1 and CDR2 from the germline V gene are MNHEY and SVGEGT. This CDR3 reads CASSLTGQNSYEQYF.

The gene calls are TRBV27 and TRBJ2-7; TCRdb indicates TRBD1, and absent DNA this call remains unverified. This CDR3 has 14 amino acids. The germline V gene encodes CDR1 MNHEY and CDR2 SMNVEV (reference sequence). The CDR3 loop is CASSPRQPSYEQYF.

Its frequency marks this clonotype as medium-sized. V and J are TRBV29-1 and TRBJ2-7. The CDR3 runs 13 residues. CDR1 and CDR2 (germline): SQVTM, ANQGSEA. CDR3 in amino acids: CSVETSESYEQYF.

The chain joins TRBV7-2 to TRBJ2-1. The CDR3 is 15 amino acids. Germline-derived CDR1 and CDR2 are SGHTA and FQGNSA. The CDR3 sequence is CASSFGGGSYNEQFF.

This chain joins TRBV4-1 and TRBJ2-5. CDR3 length equals 15 residues. In germline, CDR1 is MGHRA, CDR2 YSYEKL. CDR3 region: CASSQVAVSEETQYF.

V and J are TRBV7-6 and TRBJ2-6; absent DNA, TCRdb's TRBD1 call cannot be checked. Germline-derived CDR1 and CDR2 are SGHVS and FNYEAQ. CDR3 length: 20 amino acids. CDR3 loop: CASSLRKPGQASSGANVLTF.

This chain uses TRBV27 with TRBJ2-1; TCRdb indicates TRBD1, and absent DNA this call remains unverified. The CDR3 loop spans 14 amino acids. Looked up from germline, CDR1 is MNHEY and CDR2 is SMNVEV (reference sequence). Here the CDR3 reads CASSPGQGLNEQFF.

The rearrangement uses TRBV4-3 and TRBJ2-3. The germline V gene encodes CDR1 LGHNA and CDR2 YSLEER. The CDR3 runs 14 residues. The CDR3 loop reads CASSQEVNTDTQYF.

The V gene is TRBV20-1, the J gene TRBJ1-5. This CDR3 contains 15 residues. Germline V lookup: CDR1 DFQATT, CDR2 SNEGSKA (reference sequence). The CDR3 reads CSARDRAGIGQPQHF.

The V and J genes are TRBV7-9 and TRBJ2-4; TCRdb indicates TRBD1, and absent DNA this call remains unverified. CDR1 and CDR2 (germline): SEHNR, FQNEAQ (reference sequence). CDR3 length: 13 residues. CDR3 in amino acids: CASSSYRGNIQYF.

The chain recombines TRBV7-9 with TRBJ2-4. The CDR3 runs to 13 residues. Germline assignment: CDR1 SEHNR and CDR2 FQNEAQ (reference sequence). The CDR3 here is CASSLQEENIQYF.

V is TRBV7-9 and J is TRBJ2-7; the D call from TCRdb, TRBD1, cannot be confirmed without DNA. CDR1 and CDR2 from the germline V gene are SEHNR and FQNEAQ (reference sequence). This CDR3 comprises 12 residues. CDR3 residues: CASSPQGGEQYF.

This chain links TRBV28 with TRBJ2-7; the D call of TRBD1 rests on TCRdb alone, since no DNA is present to check it. The germline V gene encodes CDR1 MDHEN and CDR2 SYDVKM. CDR3 size: 13 residues. The CDR3 sequence is CASSREGSYEQYF. Based on the CDR3 plus reference TRBV28 and TRBJ2-7, the full variable domain is DVKVTQSSRYLVKRTGEKVFLECVQDMDHENMFWYRQDPGLGLRLIYFSYDVKMKEKGDIPEGYSVSREKKERFSLILESASTNQTSMYLCASSREGSYEQYFGPGTRLTVT.

This chain links TRBV29-1 with TRBJ2-1. The length of the CDR3 is 12 residues. Germline CDR1 and CDR2: SQVTM and ANQGSEA. CDR3: CSGSDGYNEQFF.

This chain joins TRBV6-5 and TRBJ2-2. This CDR3 is 14 amino acids long. CDR1 is MNHEY and CDR2 is SVGAGI in the germline V gene. The CDR3 region is CASSLTWVTGELFF.

This chain connects TRBV6-6 to TRBJ1-3; TCRdb proposes TRBD1, but this gene call is untestable without DNA. The CDR3 length is 18 residues. CDR1 is MNHNY and CDR2 is SVGAGI in the germline V gene (reference sequence). CDR3 sequence reads: CASSYWTQDGYFGNTIYF.

The chain joins TRBV4-2 to TRBJ2-7. In germline, CDR1 is LGHNA, CDR2 YNFKEQ. CDR3 length equals 14 residues. This CDR3 reads CASSQEAGLLEQYF.

The V call is TRBV7-9, the J call TRBJ2-3; as DNA is missing, the TRBD2 call by TCRdb cannot be tested. The CDR3 extends over 15 amino acids. The germline CDR1 and CDR2 sequences are SEHNR and FQNEAQ (reference sequence). CDR3 sequence reads: CASSSGLERTDTQYF. The full variable domain, in which reference TRBV7-9 and TRBJ2-3 provide the parts outside the CDR3, is DTGVSQNPRHKITKRGQNVTFRCDPISEHNRLYWYRQTLGQGPEFLTYFQNEAQLEKSRLLSDRFSAERPKGSFSTLEIQRTEQGDSAMYLCASSSGLERTDTQYFGPGTRLTVL.

The chain joins TRBV29-1 to TRBJ1-2. Germline CDR1 SQVTM, CDR2 ANQGSEA. This CDR3 region has 12 residues. The CDR3 region is CSVEEESGGYTF. Drawing the rest from reference TRBV29-1 and TRBJ1-2, the complete variable domain is SAVISQKPSRDICQRGTSLTIQCQVDSQVTMMFWYRQQPGQSLTLIATANQGSEATYESGFVIDKFPISRPNLTFSTLTVSNMSPEDSSIYLCSVEEESGGYTFGSGTRLTVV.

The chain is built from TRBV11-3 and TRBJ1-1. Per germline, CDR1 SGHNT and CDR2 YENEEA. The CDR3 has 13 amino acids. The CDR3 here is CASSLGGITEAFF.

The chain recombines TRBV13 with TRBJ2-7; TCRdb lists TRBD2, though no DNA is available to test this call. The CDR3 runs 15 residues. The germline CDR1 and CDR2 sequences are PRHDT and FYEKMQ (reference sequence). The chain's CDR3 is CASSVPSGGAYEQYF.

This chain connects TRBV7-2 to TRBJ1-1. Germline loops: CDR1 SGHTA, CDR2 FQGNSA. This CDR3 is 15 amino acids long. The CDR3 region is CASSLNPRDETEAFF.

The genes are TRBV29-1 and TRBJ2-7. In germline, CDR1 is SQVTM, CDR2 ANQGSEA. The CDR3 runs to 13 residues. CDR3 loop: CSVEAAGLYEQYF.

J is TRBJ2-4 and V is TRBV6-7. TRBV6-7 is an ORF, and what it does is uncertain. The CDR3 covers 14 residues. The CDR3 is CASSFATIKNIQYF.

This chain links TRBV19 with TRBJ2-4; lacking DNA, the TRBD2 call made by TCRdb goes unchecked. The V gene's germline CDR1 is LNHDA and CDR2 SQIVND (reference sequence). The CDR3 runs 16 residues. CDR3 loop: CASSTLAGAEENIQYF.

This chain joins TRBV7-9 and TRBJ2-5. Looked up from germline, CDR1 is SEHNR and CDR2 is FQNEAQ (reference sequence). The CDR3 length is 14 residues. The CDR3: CASSYVGVQETQYF.